The source of this T cell receptor (beta chain) is a study of cytomegalovirus exposure and HLA in healthy donors. This clone has a single count. What it binds is not known. Use of 60 Vbeta and 13 Jbeta primers characterized the PCR. Generated by immunoSEQ multiplex PCR, the TCRdb table keeps only in-frame clones and is missing some. The table includes 250,000 to 300,000 clones, almost 85% detected once. V was clipped by 6 bases and J by 2 bases, with 7 bases between them. The CDR3 consists of 12 residues. The V gene's germline CDR1 is MNHEY and CDR2 SMNVEV (reference sequence). Study-level results: HLA allele associations emerged for some 16,000 TCR beta sequences in a later analysis, at 0.05 false discovery rate. Later on, a genetic analysis was performed. It linked a missense variant in DCLRE1C with V- and J-gene trimming of TCR beta. The study listed some 160 cytomegalovirus-associated TCR beta chains. Donors belonging to an Asian-associated ancestry cluster reportedly showed fewer N-insertions in productive TCRs than the roughly 670-donor mean, according to what a later analysis found.

This chain uses TRBV27 with TRBJ1-1; D is unresolved. The clonotype comes from a woman in her 40s in good health and CMV-seropositive. The specimen was PBMCs. The CDR3 nucleotides are TGTGCCAGCAGACAGACCAACACTGAAGCTTTCTTT. Translation gives CASRQTNTEAFF.